The rows below give T cell receptor beta chains drawn from one sample of a study of T-cell reconstitution after alpha-beta-depleted transplantation in children. One entry per CDR3 protein results from TCRdb running MiXCR on the PCR reads. This sample has 400,000 to 500,000 distinct CDR3 sequences; 9.5% to 13% occur once, and the top ten carry about 5%. Here the sequenced sample was PBMCs from the stem cell graft donor, taken from the stem cell graft. These receptor sequences come from a human donor who donated a stem cell graft to a child with acute myeloid leukemia. The CDR3 runs from the conserved cysteine through the conserved F or W. The D gene is left open where the match is weak. Not every row has a clone size; where given, it reads once, few, many or a size class.

abundance	v_gene	d_gene	j_gene	CDR3aa	CDR3nt
few	TRBV7-2	TRBD2	TRBJ2-7	CASSYSGTSGRGEQYF	TGTGCCAGCAGCTACTCCGGGACTAGCGGGAGAGGGGAGCAGTACTTC
-	TRBV7-9	-	TRBJ1-1	CASTKIGGDWTEAFF	TGTGCCAGCACCAAAATCGGGGGGGATTGGACTGAAGCTTTCTTT
-	TRBV23-1	-	TRBJ2-2	CASSQSSVPGELFF	TGCGCCAGCAGTCAATCCAGCGTTCCCGGGGAGCTGTTTTTT
-	TRBV12-3/TRBV12-4	-	TRBJ2-3	CASSFQGTADTQYF	TGTGCCAGCAGTTTTCAGGGGACGGCAGATACGCAGTATTTT
many	TRBV5-1	-	TRBJ2-3	CASSSYSTDTQYF	TGCGCCAGCAGCTCCTACTCTACAGATACGCAGTATTTT
-	TRBV3-1	TRBD1	TRBJ2-5	CASSHPGQQETQYF	TGTGCCAGCAGCCACCCGGGACAGCAAGAGACCCAGTACTTC
few	TRBV7-9	-	TRBJ1-2	CASSHQRWGGYGYTF	TGTGCCAGCAGCCACCAACGATGGGGGGGCTATGGCTACACCTTC
few	TRBV20-1	TRBD2	TRBJ2-1	CCAREGLAGGQGEQFF	TGCTGTGCTAGAGAGGGGCTAGCGGGGGGGCAGGGAGAGCAGTTCTTC
-	TRBV12-5	-	TRBJ2-3	CASGLTTYSDTQYF	TGTGCTAGTGGTTTGACGACTTATTCAGATACGCAGTATTTT
many	TRBV4-1	-	TRBJ1-6	CASSPTGNSPLHF	TGCGCCAGCAGCCCGACTGGAAATTCACCCCTCCACTTT
many	TRBV15	TRBD1	TRBJ2-5	CATSSSQGARRQETQYF	TGTGCCACCAGCAGTTCACAGGGGGCGCGACGGCAAGAGACCCAGTACTTC
few	TRBV6-1	-	TRBJ1-2	CASSEAGGGFYGYTF	TGTGCCAGCAGTGAAGCGGGAGGTGGCTTCTATGGCTACACCTTC
-	TRBV18	TRBD2	TRBJ2-1	CASSPSGSGVLNNEQFF	TGTGCCAGCTCACCAAGTGGGAGCGGGGTCCTAAACAATGAGCAGTTCTTC
many	TRBV4-1	TRBD1	TRBJ2-5	CASSLLGQGARETQYF	TGCGCCAGCAGCCTCTTGGGACAGGGGGCAAGAGAGACCCAGTACTTC
many	TRBV7-2	TRBD1	TRBJ1-2	CASSLGGTGPGYTF	TGTGCCAGCAGCTTAGGGGGGACAGGGCCTGGCTACACCTTC
-	TRBV12-3/TRBV12-4	-	TRBJ2-6	CASSSTKTAGANVLTF	TGTGCCAGCAGTTCAACTAAGACAGCTGGGGCCAACGTCCTGACTTTC
many	TRBV10-3	TRBD1	TRBJ2-1	CAIRQGADNEQFF	TGTGCCATCAGACAGGGGGCCGACAATGAGCAGTTCTTC
-	TRBV10-3	-	TRBJ1-1	CAISEFGGPWNTEAFF	TGTGCCATCAGTGAGTTTGGGGGCCCGTGGAACACTGAAGCTTTCTTT
many	TRBV20-1	TRBD2	TRBJ2-1	CSAKAGTNGYEQFF	TGCAGTGCAAAAGCCGGGACTAATGGCTATGAGCAGTTCTTC
few	TRBV7-6	-	TRBJ2-7	CASSFRVGAYEQYF	TGTGCCAGCAGCTTCAGGGTGGGGGCCTACGAGCAGTACTTC
many	TRBV29-1	-	TRBJ2-7	CSVGQTSYEQYF	TGCAGCGTAGGACAGACATCCTACGAGCAGTACTTC
few	TRBV30	-	TRBJ2-5	CAWSVLLEETQYF	TGTGCCTGGAGTGTCCTCTTGGAAGAGACCCAGTACTTC
-	TRBV7-2	TRBD2	TRBJ2-3	CASSLPGTSAPDTQYF	TGTGCCAGCAGCCTCCCCGGGACTAGCGCCCCAGATACGCAGTATTTT
many	TRBV10-2	-	TRBJ2-1	CASSESVGEPSYNEQFF	TGCGCCAGCAGTGAGTCAGTCGGGGAACCCTCCTACAATGAGCAGTTCTTC
-	TRBV25-1	TRBD2	TRBJ2-3	CASSESALAGKVTDTQYF	TGTGCCAGCAGTGAATCGGCTCTAGCGGGCAAAGTCACAGATACGCAGTATTTT
few	TRBV15	TRBD1	TRBJ1-2	CATSREDRAGYTF	TGTGCCACCAGCAGAGAGGACAGGGCTGGCTACACCTTC
few	TRBV27	-	TRBJ2-7	CASSPIWGAPREQYF	TGTGCCAGCAGTCCGATTTGGGGGGCGCCCCGGGAGCAGTACTTC
-	TRBV21-1	-	TRBJ1-2	CASVNTGGDGYGYTF	TGTGCCAGCGTCAATACAGGGGGCGATGGCTATGGCTACACCTTC
many	TRBV15	-	TRBJ2-7	CATSRDSGRAHEQYF	TGTGCCACCAGCAGAGATTCTGGCAGGGCGCACGAGCAGTACTTC
-	TRBV27	-	TRBJ1-6	CASSFKLQGGSPLHF	TGTGCCAGCAGTTTTAAGCTTCAGGGCGGTTCACCCCTCCACTTT
few	TRBV20-1	-	TRBJ2-2	CSSQLAGELFF	TGCAGTTCCCAATTGGCCGGGGAGCTGTTTTTT
many	TRBV7-2	-	TRBJ2-1	CASSFTDRSFF	TGTGCCAGCAGCTTCACGGACAGATCTTTCTTC
few	TRBV9	TRBD2	TRBJ2-1	CASSARPSGNYNEQFF	TGTGCCAGCAGCGCCCGTCCCAGCGGGAACTACAATGAGCAGTTCTTC
many	TRBV5-1	-	TRBJ2-7	CASSSRQASYEQYF	TGCGCCAGCAGCTCCAGACAGGCATCCTACGAGCAGTACTTC
many	TRBV20-1	TRBD1	TRBJ2-5	CSASRGLVETQYF	TGCAGTGCTAGCAGGGGGCTAGTAGAGACCCAGTACTTC
few	TRBV7-9	TRBD1	TRBJ1-1	CASSPKGRTGENTEAFF	TGTGCCAGCAGCCCGAAAGGGAGGACAGGGGAGAACACTGAAGCTTTCTTT
many	TRBV5-6	-	TRBJ2-6	CASSTLANVLTF	TGTGCCAGCAGCACCCTCGCCAACGTCCTGACTTTC
few	TRBV6-5	TRBD2	TRBJ2-7	CASSTSGGSYEQYF	TGTGCCAGCAGCACTAGCGGGGGCTCCTACGAGCAGTACTTC
few	TRBV6-1	TRBD1	TRBJ2-2	CASSLRTGRSGELFF	TGTGCCAGCAGCCTCCGGACAGGGAGGTCCGGGGAGCTGTTTTTT
-	TRBV19	-	TRBJ2-5	CATSGSAQETQYF	TGTGCCACGAGCGGGTCTGCCCAAGAGACCCAGTACTTC
few	TRBV10-3	-	TRBJ2-1	CAISERDNEQFF	TGTGCCATCAGTGAGCGGGACAATGAGCAGTTCTTC
-	TRBV7-9	-	TRBJ2-7	CASSSTGGGLYEQYF	TGTGCCAGCAGCTCCACCGGCGGAGGGTTGTACGAGCAGTACTTC
few	TRBV24-1	-	TRBJ2-3	CATSDPLGATDTQYF	TGTGCCACCAGTGACCCCCTGGGGGCCACAGATACGCAGTATTTT
-	TRBV20-1	TRBD1	TRBJ2-1	CSGTGSHNEQFF	TGCAGCGGGACAGGTAGTCACAATGAGCAGTTCTTC
few	TRBV10-3	TRBD1	TRBJ2-2	CAITQLDRVGGELFF	TGTGCCATCACCCAGCTAGACAGGGTTGGCGGGGAGCTGTTTTTT
many	TRBV10-3	-	TRBJ2-2	CAISETGMGTGELFF	TGTGCCATCAGTGAAACAGGGATGGGCACCGGGGAGCTGTTTTTT
few	TRBV7-2	TRBD2	TRBJ2-1	CASSFGNTGTGGQFF	TGTGCCAGCAGCTTCGGGAACACGGGGACGGGGGGGCAGTTCTTC
few	TRBV30	-	TRBJ1-5	CAWNKGGQPQHF	TGTGCCTGGAACAAGGGTGGGCAGCCCCAGCATTTT
many	TRBV6-2/TRBV6-3	TRBD1	TRBJ2-6	CASSSTGKVSGANVLTF	TGTGCCAGCAGTTCGACAGGGAAGGTCTCTGGGGCCAACGTCCTGACTTTC
many	TRBV25-1	-	TRBJ2-7	CASTEQGRYEQYF	TGTGCCAGCACAGAACAGGGACGCTACGAGCAGTACTTC
many	TRBV7-2	-	TRBJ2-5	CASSLVSRGGETQYF	TGTGCCAGCAGCTTAGTCTCGCGGGGCGGGGAGACCCAGTACTTC